A single sample is the source of the 14 T cell receptor beta chains below, sequenced in a study of human T cells and chemical hapten exposure. TCRdb re-called the 5' RACE reads through MiXCR, storing one row per CDR3 protein. The sample holds about 110,000 distinct CDR3 sequences, more than 15% seen once. The starting material, unfractionated whole blood, was used for total RNA extraction. The receptor source for this set is a human donor in good health.

This clonotype appeared once. The V call is TRBV18, the J call TRBJ2-6; D unresolved. V was cut by 1 base and J by 0 bases, with 10 bases left in between. The CDR3 consists of 17 residues. Germline CDR1 reads KGHSH; CDR2 reads LQKENI. In DNA, the CDR3 is TGTGCCAGCTCACCACGGCAAAGTACCTCTGGGGCCAACGTCCTGACTTTC. Protein sequence: CASSPRQSTSGANVLTF.

This clonotype occurred a few times. This rearrangement joins TRBV5-5 to TRBJ2-2, with 10 bases that match TRBD2. The CDR3 extends over 16 amino acids. With V trimmed by 0 bases and J by 3 bases, 2 bases remained unmatched. Germline CDR1 SGHKS, CDR2 YYEKEE (reference sequence). This CDR3 is CASSLASGRYTGELFF. CDR3 bases: TGTGCCAGCAGCTTGGCTAGCGGGAGATACACCGGGGAGCTGTTTTTT.

The chain has TRBV29-1 and TRBJ2-3, with D perhaps TRBD1 (7 bases). This CDR3 region has 14 residues. V was trimmed by 5 bases and J by 4 bases, leaving 16 bases between them. Looked up from germline, CDR1 is SQVTM and CDR2 is ANQGSEA. The CDR3 is CSVKRTGGADTQYF. CDR3 sequence (DNA): TGCAGCGTTAAACGGACAGGAGGGGCAGATACGCAGTATTTT.

The genes are TRBV2 and TRBJ1-3; D unresolved. CDR1 and CDR2 (germline): SNHLY, FYNNEI. Trimming cost V 4 bases and J 4 bases, with 17 bases left between them. CDR3 size: 16 residues. The CDR3 loop reads CASSVGGRNLGNTIYF. The CDR3 nucleotides read TGTGCCAGCAGTGTCGGCGGACGGAACCTGGGAAACACCATATATTTT. Full variable domain (remainder filled in from reference TRBV2 and TRBJ1-3): EPEVTQTPSHQVTQMGQEVILRCVPISNHLYFYWYRQILGQKVEFLVSFYNNEISEKSEIFDDQFSVERPDGSNFTLKIRSTKLEDSAMYFCASSVGGRNLGNTIYFGEGSWLTVV.

The chain uses TRBV7-2 and TRBJ2-7, with 11 nucleotides matching TRBD2. Losses at the gene ends were 2 bases for V and 9 bases for J; bases not matched to a gene: 6. This CDR3 region has 14 residues. Germline V gene sequence: CDR1 SGHTA, CDR2 FQGNSA. The CDR3 nucleotides are TGTGCCAGCAGCTTACAACTAGCGGGAGCCGTGCAGTACTTC. Protein sequence: CASSLQLAGAVQYF.

This clonotype has a handful of counts. The V call is TRBV7-4, the J call TRBJ2-5; 8 nucleotides align to TRBD1. The CDR3 spans 16 residues. V lost 5 bases and J lost 0; bases outside the gene matches: 8. Germline V gene lookup returns CDR1 SGHVT and CDR2 SQSDAQ. As DNA, the CDR3 is TGTGCCAGCAGCCTAACCGGGACAGGTAACCAAGAGACCCAGTACTTC. Its translation is CASSLTGTGNQETQYF.

This clonotype was picked up a small number of times. The genes are TRBV14 and TRBJ1-1; maybe TRBD1 (6 bases). The ends were cut back, 4 bases at V and 4 bases at J, with 16 bases in the middle. This CDR3 is built from 15 residues. Germline V gene sequence: CDR1 SGHDN, CDR2 FVKESK. Here the CDR3 reads CASSLRTGKITEAFF. CDR3 DNA sequence: TGTGCCAGCAGCCTACGCACAGGGAAGATCACTGAAGCTTTCTTT.

This chain uses TRBV29-1 with TRBJ2-5; 8 nucleotides align to TRBD2. The CDR3 spans 14 residues. The V and J ends lost 3 bases and 1 base, in that order; junction bases with no gene match: 4. Germline assignment: CDR1 SQVTM and CDR2 ANQGSEA. The CDR3 loop reads CSVDGREGQETQYF. Here the CDR3 DNA reads TGCAGCGTTGATGGCCGGGAGGGCCAAGAGACCCAGTACTTC. The full variable domain, in which reference TRBV29-1 and TRBJ2-5 provide the parts outside the CDR3, is SAVISQKPSRDICQRGTSLTIQCQVDSQVTMMFWYRQQPGQSLTLIATANQGSEATYESGFVIDKFPISRPNLTFSTLTVSNMSPEDSSIYLCSVDGREGQETQYFGPGTRLLVL.

The sample holds a few counts of this clonotype. The chain carries TRBV12-3 or TRBV12-4 and TRBJ2-4; 7 bases align to TRBD1. The CDR3 spans 17 residues. V shed 6 bases and J 3 bases; nucleotides not matched to a gene: 14. This chain's CDR3 is CASRRLGQGVGKNIQYF. In nucleotides, the CDR3 is TGTGCCAGCAGGCGGCTGGGGCAGGGGGTTGGCAAAAACATTCAGTACTTC.

The V call is TRBV7-8, the J call TRBJ2-5; D is unclear. V lost 1 base and J 4 bases, leaving 13 bases between the germline ends. Germline CDR1 reads SGHVS; CDR2 reads FQNEAQ. The CDR3 spans 15 residues. The CDR3 loop is CASSLGLAPAETQYF. The CDR3 region has the DNA TGTGCCAGCAGCTTAGGCCTGGCCCCAGCAGAGACCCAGTACTTC.

The rearrangement links TRBV5-1 to TRBJ2-3; D gene unclear. Trimming shortened V by 1 base and J by 1 base, and 13 bases separated the two germline ends. Germline CDR1 is SGHRS and CDR2 is YFSETQ. CDR3 size: 16 residues. Here the CDR3 reads CASSLIALSGTDTQYF. The CDR3 bases are TGCGCCAGCAGCTTGATCGCGTTGAGTGGCACAGATACGCAGTATTTT.

This clonotype was counted a few times. The chain couples TRBV30 to TRBJ2-1; D uncertain. Germline V lookup: CDR1 GTSNPN, CDR2 SVGIG (reference sequence). V was trimmed by 5 bases and J by 1 base, leaving 9 bases between them. The CDR3 contains 13 residues. The CDR3 spells CAWDWASYNEQFF. The CDR3 nucleotides are TGTGCCTGGGACTGGGCTTCCTACAATGAGCAGTTCTTC.

A few counts support this clonotype. This chain connects TRBV9 to TRBJ1-1, with TRBD1 matching 9 bases. The CDR3 spans 15 residues. V lost 4 bases to trimming and J lost 5 bases; unmatched junction nucleotides: 9. Germline V gene data show CDR1 as SGDLS and CDR2 as YYNGEE. CDR3 region: CASSSRTGARTEAFF. CDR3 in DNA: TGTGCCAGCAGCTCCCGGACAGGGGCCAGGACTGAAGCTTTCTTT.

This clonotype was found a few times. The junction and the germline gene differ at one end; a read error may be behind it. V usage is TRBV5-4 and J usage is TRBJ2-7, with D possibly being TRBD1 (6 bases). Germline CDR1 and CDR2: SGHNT and YYREEE (reference sequence). The CDR3 is made up of 11 amino acids. The CDR3 DNA is TGTGCCAGCAGCTTGGACAGGGACCGGCTCTTC. This translates into CASSLDRDRLF.